Listed here is a single T cell receptor (beta chain). What antigen it recognizes has not been identified. No per-base quality is available; no much larger clone lies one base away. Libraries were constructed by the immunoSEQ multiplex PCR assay. The multiplex PCR relied on a mix of 60 forward primers for TCR Vbeta segments and 13 reverse primers for TCR Jbeta segments. The CDR3 region of rearranged TCR beta genes was amplified from genomic DNA with a multiplex PCR assay. Amplified TCR beta libraries were sequenced as 87-base-pair reads on the Illumina HiSeq System. Processing in the source paper ran as follows. In a later analysis, tens of millions of unique TCR beta chains were counted across the roughly 610 repertoires, and roughly 11 million of these chains were shared by at least two donors. Raw reads were error-corrected and collapsed into unique sequences with a nearest-neighbor algorithm that merged closely related sequences to remove PCR and sequencing errors. Alignment of CDR3 sequences to IMGT reference sequences was used to assign V, D and J gene segments. For a sequence to be retained, a match of at least six nucleotides was required to both a V gene segment and a J gene segment. Rearrangements were called productive when the CDR3 lacked stop codons and stayed in frame with V and J; all others were non-productive. Following IMGT convention, CDR3 was defined as the stretch from the second conserved V-encoded cysteine to the conserved J-encoded phenylalanine. In an earlier analysis of approximately 500 of the donors, sequences lacking an unambiguous match to a single V gene segment were excluded. In an earlier analysis of approximately 590 of the donors, a V segment was called functional when productive rearrangements were above 56.7%, and segregating when the standard deviation between donors exceeded 5%. To diagnose cytomegalovirus status from the catalog of TCR beta chain sequences, a statistical classification framework was built. In a later analysis, TCR nucleotide sequences were compared against IMGT/GENE-DB human TR gene sequences so that V and J genes could be assigned. Using the TCRdist pipeline, a later analysis assigned CDR3 sequences along with most-parsimonious VDJ recombination scenarios. In a later analysis, each TCR beta chain was defined by its CDR3 amino acid sequence together with its V-gene family, and reads lacking a unique V-gene family were excluded. In a later analysis, 450 to 600 highly shared, low-generation-probability nucleotide sequences were removed to address suspected cross-contamination and a sequencing artifact. In a later analysis, a clonal expansion index was calculated for each public chain from normalized within-repertoire ranks of inferred template counts. A later analysis computed generation probabilities with a VDJ recombination model fitted to out-of-frame rearrangements, and checked the results against IGoR. In a later analysis, hypergeometric tests were used to score TCR-TCR, TCR-HLA and TCR-CMV co-occurrence, with a repertoire-size bias correction applied to TCR pairs. In a later analysis, false discovery rates were estimated by permuting HLA or CMV assignments 20 times. In a later analysis, co-occurring TCRs were grouped using DBSCAN, with TCRdist sequence similarity added in when clustering inside HLA-allele-positive subsets. Repertoires with fewer than 30,000 or more than 120,000 public chains were left out of co-occurrence clustering, as were four to six repertoires with anomalous nucleotide sharing. In its TCRdb copy, this immuneACCESS table keeps in-frame sequences only and misses some clones. Where compared with another copy, unresolved V genes explain less than half of these, and the others have no known cause. V, J and clone size derive from that table, while D and trimming were established from the DNA sequence. The sample table contains more than 150,000 clones; only one count was recorded for around 81% of them. The ten largest clones add up to approximately 2% of the sample.

This sample is drawn from a study of cytomegalovirus exposure and HLA in healthy donors (dated by TCRdb to 2015 to 2018). At the level of the whole study: An earlier analysis of approximately 550 of the donors reported 250 to 350 Gb of sequence data and around 110 million unique TCR beta sequences from about 179 million T cells. HLA typing covered class I and class II loci at four-digit resolution. The T cell repertoires of 666 subjects were profiled by immunosequencing and related to cytomegalovirus serostatus. Roughly five DR-DQ haplotypes were treated as single units for association and clustering because of strong linkage in the cohort. Of the 398 genotyped donors, about 80% fell in the genetic ancestry cluster associated with self-reported Caucasian donors. In the later analysis, no new phenotypic data were used to find candidate immune exposures; instead, reliance was placed on TCR beta sequences and their occurrence across donors. A separate validation cohort of 100 to 150 different subjects was used in addition to the 666-subject first cohort. An earlier analysis of 587 of the donors applied high-throughput TCR beta sequencing to assess whether each TCR beta V gene segment acted as functional or pseudogenic. To study patterns of TCR occurrence, a later analysis re-analyzed previously published TCR beta repertoires from around 670 donors and added high-resolution HLA genotyping. In a later genetic analysis, genome-wide SNP genotypes for about three fifths of the roughly 670 donors were used, and that subset was treated as a discovery cohort. The aim of the study was to test whether cataloging public T cell receptors could identify signatures of past pathogen exposure. Among 398 genotyped donors of the cohort, an average of around 220,000 unique TCR beta nucleotide sequences was sequenced per donor, of which about 20% were non-productive. Donor age, sex, ethnicity and CMV serostatus were compiled alongside the repertoire data. All discovery cohort repertoires had been generated using a single sequencing platform. About 300 gigabases of sequencing data and approximately 91 million unique TCR sequences made up an early release that covered over 550 HLA-typed donors. To predict cytomegalovirus infection status, the study combined high-throughput TCR immunosequencing, statistical association of individual TCRs with disease status, and machine learning. Typing coverage differed by locus: A, B, C, DRB1 and DQB1 were typed in about 620-630 donors, DQA1 in 522, DPA1 in roughly 590, and DPB1 in 450 to 480. General conclusions and limits of the study: Correlated functional status among segregating V segments might reflect linkage disequilibrium, but an unknown experimental factor could not be ruled out. A later analysis associated 15,000 or so TCR beta sequences with specific HLA alleles at a false discovery rate of 0.05. A further reported finding was that TCR beta sequences accurately predicted the HLA-A and HLA-B alleles for most subjects in the first cohort. A total of roughly 160 TCR beta chains were listed by the study as associated with cytomegalovirus. Across donors, most TCR sequences were observed very rarely, whereas some public TCRs were present in many individuals. Several of the top co-occurrence clusters appeared to be linked to parvovirus B19, influenza, CMV and Epstein-Barr virus, according to a later analysis. According to a later analysis, TCR association rates differed among HLA loci, with DRB1 alleles showing the most associated TCRs and HLA-C alleles showing the fewest. In this cohort, only TCR beta chains were sequenced, and detectable features were limited by the absence of alpha or paired-chain data. Most CMV-associated TCR beta chains appeared to be HLA-restricted in a later analysis, and the HLA associations seemed to be driven largely by CMV exposure. Immune exposure information for the cohort was limited to CMV serostatus. In a later genetic analysis, fewer N-insertions in productive TCRs were reported among donors in an Asian-associated ancestry cluster than the 666-donor mean. According to the authors, the approach could potentially be generalized to other disease states and immunological phenotypes. A few of the identified cytomegalovirus-associated TCR beta chains were confirmed in vitro to be specific for cytomegalovirus antigens. The 87-base-pair reads could not distinguish some IMGT-functional V segments, including TRBV6-2 and TRBV6-3, so those segments were excluded. A later analysis found that HLA-associated TCR beta chains were more clonally expanded and had lower generation probabilities than equally common non-associated chains. Because HLA typing was unavailable for some donors at each locus, only the typed subset was used in association tests. A group of highly shared sequence variants was considered likely to be a technical artifact of the sequencing pipeline. Broadly in line with IMGT annotations, most TCR beta V segments showed up in productive rearrangements about 87% or about 30% of the time in an earlier analysis of 450 to 600 of the donors. Roughly uniform sequencing depth across donors was assumed in presence/absence analyses, although this assumption may not hold. Over 15 rarely observed V segments, including chromosome 9 orphons, were excluded from the earlier analysis of approximately 600 of the donors because counts were too low. When HLA alleles, especially DR and DQ, strongly co-occurred, TCR associations were difficult to assign to individual alleles. Cytomegalovirus status was reported to be diagnosed by the classifier with high specificity and sensitivity in both the original and validation cohorts. An association between a missense DCLRE1C variant and V-gene and J-gene trimming of TCR beta chains was found in a later genetic analysis and replicated in an independent cohort.

In total, just over 650 healthy bone marrow donors made up the cohort. Cohort members were all nominally healthy when sampled, although unrecorded immune exposures were likely present. The donor tested CMV seropositive, placing the donor among the approximately 290 seropositive members of the cohort. Each donor provided a peripheral blood sample, and peripheral blood mononuclear cells were used for TCR beta sequencing. Genomic DNA extraction from the blood cell samples was performed with the Qiagen DNeasy Blood Extraction Kit. The CDR3 spans 12 residues, from the cysteine through the phenylalanine. The kept DNA is CDR3 alone, 36 bases in frame from the first base. V loses 9 bases at its end and J loses 4 bases; junction bases beyond the gene matches: 5. CDR1 LNHDA and CDR2 SQIVND are derived from the germline V gene (reference sequence).

The chain uses TRBV19 and TRBJ1-2, with 7 bases matching TRBD1. The origin of this receptor is a woman between 18 and 29 years old in good health and CMV-seropositive. The specimen sequenced was PBMCs. The bases are TGTGCCAGCCAGGGACAGCTCTATGGCTACACCTTC. It codes for CASQGQLYGYTF.